The 20 T cell receptor beta chains below come from one sample, sequenced in a study of cytomegalovirus exposure and HLA in healthy donors. 60 Vbeta and 13 Jbeta primers were used in PCR. The method was immunoSEQ multiplex PCR; TCRdb's version includes in-frame clones alone and lacks a portion of them. Altogether 110,000 or so clones are present, 70% to 80% being singletons, with the ten largest covering approximately 2.4%. Sequenced: PBMCs. The receptors originated from a female donor in good health and CMV-seronegative.

In DNA, the CDR3 is TGTGCCAGCAGTCAGGCAGGGGTTGAGGGACAGCCCCAGCATTTT. Its protein is CASSQAGVEGQPQHF. The rearrangement uses TRBV6-1 and TRBJ1-5, with a possible D match to TRBD1 (6 bases). Germline CDR1 MNHNS, CDR2 SASEGT. The CDR3 length is 15 residues. V shed 5 bases and J shed 7 bases, with 18 bases lying between them.

The chain joins TRBV2 to TRBJ2-5; D uncertain. The germline V gene encodes CDR1 SNHLY and CDR2 FYNNEI. The CDR3 length is 10 residues. The ends were cut back, 7 bases at V and 4 bases at J, with 4 bases in the middle. In nucleotides, the CDR3 is TGTGCCAGCATGAGAGAGACCCAGTACTTC. As protein: CASMRETQYF.

The chain uses TRBV5-1 and TRBJ2-7; TRBD1 matches 7 bases. The length of the CDR3 is 14 residues. The germline V gene encodes CDR1 SGHRS and CDR2 YFSETQ. V shed 5 bases, J shed 6 bases, and the junction held 11 bases outside the gene matches. The CDR3, as DNA: TGCGCCAGCAGTTCAGGGACAGTTCCTTTCGAGCAGTACTTC. Its translation: CASSSGTVPFEQYF.

In regard to this clone: Germline is not matched at one junction end, which may reflect a read error. The J gene is TRBJ2-3, the V gene TRBV7-9; TRBD2 agrees at 7 bases. Germline loops: CDR1 SEHNR, CDR2 FQNEAQ (reference sequence). The CDR3 sequence is 13 residues long. CDR3 protein: CSSRPAGADTQYF. DNA of the CDR3: TGTTCCAGCAGGCCGGCGGGAGCAGATACGCAGTATTTT.

The chain has TRBV7-8 and TRBJ1-1; unclear D gene. The germline gives CDR1 SGHVS, CDR2 FQNEAQ. This CDR3 spans 16 amino acids. V shed 5 bases and J shed 6 bases, with 22 bases lying between them. CDR3 region: CASSPTYREGLAEAFF. As DNA, the CDR3 is TGTGCCAGCAGCCCCACTTATAGGGAGGGATTGGCTGAAGCTTTCTTT.

V usage is TRBV5-1 and J usage is TRBJ1-2; TRBD1 is a possible D gene (6 bases). CDR1 SGHRS and CDR2 YFSETQ come from the germline V gene. V was trimmed by 1 base and J by 8 bases, leaving 21 bases between them. The CDR3 runs 16 residues. DNA of the CDR3: TGCGCCAGCAGCTTGACCTCCGAAGCAGGGGTTTGGGGCTACACCTTC. This sequence encodes CASSLTSEAGVWGYTF.

The rearrangement uses TRBV30 and TRBJ1-3; D is possibly TRBD1 (5 bases). CDR3 length: 15 amino acids. CDR1 is GTSNPN, CDR2 SVGIG, per germline (reference sequence). V was trimmed by 0 bases and J by 2 bases, leaving 11 bases between them. As DNA, the CDR3 is TGTGCCTGGAGTGTACGGAGGGGCGCTGGAAACACCATATATTTT. It is translated as CAWSVRRGAGNTIYF.

The chain employs TRBV7-8 and TRBJ2-3; 9 bases align to TRBD1. CDR3 length: 14 amino acids. The junction had 8 bases not matched to a gene; V was cut back by 10 bases and J by 3 bases. In germline, CDR1 is SGHVS, CDR2 FQNEAQ. The CDR3, as DNA: TGTGCCATCTCCTCACAGGGGGCTACAGATACGCAGTATTTT. Residues: CAISSQGATDTQYF.

The chain recombines TRBV29-1 with TRBJ2-5; TRBD2 agrees at 7 bases. Germline V CDR1 and CDR2: SQVTM, ANQGSEA. Germline trimming cut 0 bases from V and 14 bases from J; bases unmatched to any gene: 6. The CDR3 extends over 11 amino acids. This chain's CDR3 is CSVEDLGTTYF. DNA of the CDR3: TGCAGCGTTGAAGATCTAGGGACTACTTACTTC.

The V call is TRBV4-2, the J call TRBJ2-3; TRBD2 aligns across 9 bases. This CDR3 contains 15 residues. Germline trimming cut 4 bases from V and 2 bases from J; bases unmatched to any gene: 4. Germline loops: CDR1 LGHNA, CDR2 YNFKEQ. The CDR3, as DNA: TGTGCCAGCAGCCTTAGCGGGGGAATCACAGATACGCAGTATTTT. Translating it yields CASSLSGGITDTQYF.

The rearrangement links TRBV11-2 to TRBJ2-1; weak D call: TRBD1 (5 bases). From germline, CDR1 is SGHAT and CDR2 FQNNGV. V was pared by 7 bases and J by 2 bases, with 18 bases between. The CDR3 is 16 amino acids. Here the CDR3 reads CASTPSYRPTYNEQFF. The CDR3 DNA sequence: TGTGCCAGCACCCCCTCCTACAGGCCTACCTACAATGAGCAGTTCTTC.

This clone has a handful of counts. The rearrangement links TRBV6-4 to TRBJ2-5; 8 bases map to TRBD2. The CDR3 runs to 15 residues. V lost 3 bases and J lost 2; bases outside the gene matches: 5. Germline CDR1 MRHNA, CDR2 SNTAGT. Here the CDR3 DNA reads TGTGCCAGCAGTGAAGTGGCGGGGGGACAAGAGACCCAGTACTTC. This translates into CASSEVAGGQETQYF.

The chain has TRBV27 and TRBJ1-4; TRBD1 is a possible D gene (5 bases). The CDR3 spans 15 residues. Germline-derived CDR1 and CDR2 are MNHEY and SMNVEV (reference sequence). Trimming took off 6 bases at V and 3 bases at J, with 14 bases between the two ends. CDR3 nucleotide sequence: TGTGCCAGCAGGCCTTCCAGGGCATCTAATGAAAAACTGTTTTTT. Protein sequence: CASRPSRASNEKLFF.

To note about this clone: A junction boundary mismatches the germline segment, possibly from a read error. J is TRBJ1-2 and V is TRBV6-1; D unclear. The germline CDR1 and CDR2 sequences are MNHNS and SASEGT. This CDR3 has 10 amino acids. CDR3 nucleotide sequence: TGTGCCAGCAGTGAAGAGTTCGGGTCCTTC. Its protein is CASSEEFGSF.

CDR3 residues: CASSLPGGPYNEQFF. DNA of the CDR3: TGTGCCAGCAGCTTACCCGGGGGGCCCTACAATGAGCAGTTCTTC. The chain uses TRBV7-2 and TRBJ2-1; possible D gene TRBD2, 7 bases. The CDR3 spans 15 residues. The V and J ends lost 2 bases and 2 bases respectively, with 10 bases between them. Germline CDR1 is SGHTA and CDR2 is FQGNSA.

The chain couples TRBV5-4 to TRBJ1-1, with 10 bases matching TRBD1. CDR1 is SGHNT and CDR2 is YYREEE in the germline V gene (reference sequence). V lost 4 bases and J lost 5; bases outside the gene matches: 8. This CDR3 is built from 15 residues. CDR3 sequence reads: CASSIWDRGRTEAFF. The CDR3 DNA follows: TGTGCCAGCAGCATCTGGGACAGGGGAAGGACTGAAGCTTTCTTT.

This chain connects TRBV19 to TRBJ1-2, with TRBD1 matching 7 bases. In germline, CDR1 is LNHDA, CDR2 SQIVND (reference sequence). The V and J ends lost 7 bases and 4 bases, in that order; junction bases with no gene match: 6. CDR3 length: 13 residues. The CDR3 coding sequence is TGTGCCAGTACCCTGGGACAGATCTATGGCTACACCTTC. This gives the protein CASTLGQIYGYTF.

The chain uses TRBV19 and TRBJ1-4, with TRBD1 identical over 7 bases. CDR1 is LNHDA, CDR2 SQIVND, per germline (reference sequence). This CDR3 spans 17 amino acids. V lost 6 bases, J lost 0 bases, and 10 bases stayed unmatched. DNA for the CDR3: TGTGCCAGTAGGAACGACAGGGAAGGGGCAACTAATGAAAAACTGTTTTTT. It translates to CASRNDREGATNEKLFF. Based on the CDR3 plus reference TRBV19 and TRBJ1-4, the full variable domain is DGGITQSPKYLFRKEGQNVTLSCEQNLNHDAMYWYRQDPGQGLRLIYYSQIVNDFQKGDIAEGYSVSREKKESFPLTVTSAQKNPTAFYLCASRNDREGATNEKLFFGSGTQLSVL.

The chain recombines TRBV6-1 with TRBJ1-1, with D possibly being TRBD1 (5 bases). The CDR3 loop spans 13 amino acids. CDR1 MNHNS and CDR2 SASEGT come from the germline V gene. Trimming left V 7 bases short and J 1 base short, with 10 bases between. In nucleotides, the CDR3 is TGTGCCAGCAAAGACAGCCCGAACACTGAAGCTTTCTTT. It specifies CASKDSPNTEAFF.

The chain combines TRBV6-5 with TRBJ2-7; TRBD2 matches 7 bases. Trimming at V came to 5 bases and at J to 2 bases, leaving 0 bases not matched to a gene. The germline CDR1 and CDR2 sequences are MNHEY and SVGAGI. The CDR3 length is 12 residues. The CDR3 region has the DNA TGTGCCAGCAGTGGGGGGGCCTACGAGCAGTACTTC. This codes for CASSGGAYEQYF.